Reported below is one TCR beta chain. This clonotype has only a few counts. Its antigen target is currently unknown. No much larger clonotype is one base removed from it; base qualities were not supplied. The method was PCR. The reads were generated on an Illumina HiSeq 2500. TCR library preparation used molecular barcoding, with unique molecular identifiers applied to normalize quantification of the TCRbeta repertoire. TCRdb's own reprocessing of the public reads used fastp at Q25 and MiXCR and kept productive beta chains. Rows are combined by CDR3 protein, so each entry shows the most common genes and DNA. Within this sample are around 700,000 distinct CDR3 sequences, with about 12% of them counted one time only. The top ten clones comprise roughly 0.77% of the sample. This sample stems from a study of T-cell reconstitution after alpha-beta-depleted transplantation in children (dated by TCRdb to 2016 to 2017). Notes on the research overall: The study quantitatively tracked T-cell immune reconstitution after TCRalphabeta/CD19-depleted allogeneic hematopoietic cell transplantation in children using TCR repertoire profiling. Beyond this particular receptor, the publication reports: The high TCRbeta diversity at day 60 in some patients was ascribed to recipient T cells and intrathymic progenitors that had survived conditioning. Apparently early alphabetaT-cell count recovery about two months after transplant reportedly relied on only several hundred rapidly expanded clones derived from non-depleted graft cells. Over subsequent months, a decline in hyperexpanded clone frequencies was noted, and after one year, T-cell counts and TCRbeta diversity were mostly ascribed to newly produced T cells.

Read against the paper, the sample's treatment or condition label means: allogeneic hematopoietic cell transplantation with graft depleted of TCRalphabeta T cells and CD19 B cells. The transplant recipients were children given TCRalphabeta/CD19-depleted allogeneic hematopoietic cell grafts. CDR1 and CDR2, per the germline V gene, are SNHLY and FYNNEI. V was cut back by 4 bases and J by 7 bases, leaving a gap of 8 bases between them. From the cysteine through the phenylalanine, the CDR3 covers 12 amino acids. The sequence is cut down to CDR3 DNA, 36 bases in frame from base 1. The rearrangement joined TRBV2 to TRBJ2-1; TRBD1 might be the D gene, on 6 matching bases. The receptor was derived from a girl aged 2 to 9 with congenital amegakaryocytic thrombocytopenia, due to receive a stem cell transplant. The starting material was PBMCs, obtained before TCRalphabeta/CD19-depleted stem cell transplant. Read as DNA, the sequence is TGTGCCAGCAGTGTGGACAGAAATGAGCAGTTCTTC. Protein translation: CASSVDRNEQFF.